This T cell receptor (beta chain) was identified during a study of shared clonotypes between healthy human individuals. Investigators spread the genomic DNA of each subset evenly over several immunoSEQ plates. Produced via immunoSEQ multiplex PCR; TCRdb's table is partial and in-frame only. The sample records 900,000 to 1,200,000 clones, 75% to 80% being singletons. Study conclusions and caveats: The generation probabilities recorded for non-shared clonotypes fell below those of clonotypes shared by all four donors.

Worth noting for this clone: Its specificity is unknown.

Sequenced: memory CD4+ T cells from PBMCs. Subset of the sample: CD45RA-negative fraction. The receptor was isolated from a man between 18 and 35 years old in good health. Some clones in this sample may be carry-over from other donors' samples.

Here the CDR3 DNA reads TGTGCCAGCAGGGGGATGTTCAGGGATTCTAACTATGGCTACACCTTC. Translating gives CASRGMFRDSNYGYTF. The chain couples TRBV28 to TRBJ1-2, with D perhaps TRBD1 (5 bases). Germline V CDR1 and CDR2: MDHEN, SYDVKM. The CDR3 has 16 amino acids. V lost 6 bases and J 0 bases, leaving 17 bases between the germline ends.